This is a list of T cell receptor beta chains from one sample in a study of shared clonotypes between healthy human individuals. Some clones are missing from TCRdb's copy, which holds only in-frame ones; the method was immunoSEQ multiplex PCR. The profile covers over 2 million clones, with around 95% appearing a single time and more than 0.1% taken by the ten largest. The specimen sequenced was naive CD4+ T cells sorted from blood. Receptor source: a man between 18 and 29 years old in good health. Both conserved end residues are trimmed from each CDR3. A D gene is named only where the DNA matches it firmly.

TRBJ2-1 TRBD1 TRBV6-1 ASSHGQGAYNEQF
TRBJ2-7 TRBD2 TRBV4-1 ASSQWRGNEQY
TRBJ2-7 TRBD1 TRBV11-3 ASSHLPGQGSSYEQY
TRBJ2-2 NA TRBV30 AWSRARIANTGELF
TRBJ1-5 TRBD1 TRBV2 ASSRQGKVNQPQH
TRBJ1-6 NA TRBV6-1 APPRIGSPLH
TRBJ1-4 NA TRBV5-1 ASSRGELNEKLF
TRBJ2-5 TRBD1 TRBV6-6 ASSSGTGFRETQY
TRBJ1-6 NA TRBV9 ASSVGQGPNSPLH
TRBJ2-7 NA TRBV6-5 ASSYSRRGAYEQY
TRBJ1-4 TRBD1 TRBV7-9 ASSVRQGLGEKLF
TRBJ2-1 NA TRBV6-5 ASSSTPTGAYNEQF
TRBJ1-4 TRBD1 TRBV5-1 ASSLEFLGTGVEKLF
TRBJ2-1 NA TRBV5-4 ASSPGPNDRPKRDNEQF
TRBJ1-3 TRBD1 TRBV30 AWSVRGPDWGSGNTIY
TRBJ2-7 TRBD1 TRBV30 AWSGTASYEQY
TRBJ1-2 NA TRBV18 ASSGTQLFGYT
TRBJ2-7 NA TRBV28 ASSLQQRVYEQY
TRBJ2-2 NA TRBV30 AWRLPGTITGELF
TRBJ2-1 NA TRBV5-1 ASSLAPGETNEQF
TRBJ2-1 TRBD1 TRBV25-1 ASTQGAGEQF
TRBJ1-5 NA TRBV5-4 ASSLGGSSDQPQH
TRBJ2-1 TRBD2 TRBV4-1 ASSEGLAGVDNEQF
TRBJ1-5 NA TRBV5-8 ASSLDRAPPQH
TRBJ2-1 TRBD2 TRBV6-1 ASRRLAAYNEQF
TRBJ1-4 TRBD1 TRBV5-1 ASSKDRGSNEKLF
TRBJ1-3 TRBD1 TRBV18 ASSSYRGSGNTIY
TRBJ1-1 NA TRBV18 ASSPPAGWGNTEAF
TRBJ2-7 TRBD2 TRBV5-6 ASSTGLAGSNSYEQY
TRBJ2-5 TRBD2 TRBV10-3 AISSGGALETQY
TRBJ2-1 TRBD2 TRBV6-5 ASRSGRAYNEQF
TRBJ2-2 NA TRBV9 ASSVSGRANTGELF
TRBJ2-2 NA TRBV5-1 ASSPGPFVTGELF
TRBJ1-1 NA TRBV6-1 ASSAGHTNTEAF
TRBJ2-5 TRBD1 TRBV2 ASSETGASQETQY
TRBJ1-5 NA TRBV5-1 ASSPGLGTSNQPQH
TRBJ1-2 TRBD1 TRBV30 ASRQGGVGGYT
TRBJ1-2 TRBD1 TRBV29-1 SVGSRDRGWGYT
TRBJ2-3 NA TRBV1 TSSQDIPSGRKRGTQY
TRBJ2-7 NA TRBV7-9 ASSLERRSYEQY
TRBJ2-2 NA TRBV27 ASSLLVQRLNTGELF
TRBJ2-7 NA TRBV11-2 ASSSLGEQY
TRBJ2-2 TRBD1 TRBV7-9 ASSTGGQTGELF
TRBJ2-7 NA TRBV19 ASRLDIRVYEQY
TRBJ2-3 TRBD2 TRBV5-6 ASSLEGAGVTDTQY
TRBJ2-7 TRBD1 TRBV7-9 ASSLGTGKGEQY
TRBJ2-7 TRBD2 TRBV10-3 AISSPGTTYEQY
TRBJ2-2 NA TRBV30 AWRGDVQVNTGELF
TRBJ1-2 NA TRBV2 ASSETHGGYGYT
TRBJ2-1 NA TRBV18 ASSSRGSDSSYNEQF
TRBJ1-2 NA TRBV9 ASSVVHNYGYT
TRBJ2-1 TRBD2 TRBV6-5 ASRPLAVSYNEQF
TRBJ1-5 NA TRBV10-3 ATGGSNQPQH